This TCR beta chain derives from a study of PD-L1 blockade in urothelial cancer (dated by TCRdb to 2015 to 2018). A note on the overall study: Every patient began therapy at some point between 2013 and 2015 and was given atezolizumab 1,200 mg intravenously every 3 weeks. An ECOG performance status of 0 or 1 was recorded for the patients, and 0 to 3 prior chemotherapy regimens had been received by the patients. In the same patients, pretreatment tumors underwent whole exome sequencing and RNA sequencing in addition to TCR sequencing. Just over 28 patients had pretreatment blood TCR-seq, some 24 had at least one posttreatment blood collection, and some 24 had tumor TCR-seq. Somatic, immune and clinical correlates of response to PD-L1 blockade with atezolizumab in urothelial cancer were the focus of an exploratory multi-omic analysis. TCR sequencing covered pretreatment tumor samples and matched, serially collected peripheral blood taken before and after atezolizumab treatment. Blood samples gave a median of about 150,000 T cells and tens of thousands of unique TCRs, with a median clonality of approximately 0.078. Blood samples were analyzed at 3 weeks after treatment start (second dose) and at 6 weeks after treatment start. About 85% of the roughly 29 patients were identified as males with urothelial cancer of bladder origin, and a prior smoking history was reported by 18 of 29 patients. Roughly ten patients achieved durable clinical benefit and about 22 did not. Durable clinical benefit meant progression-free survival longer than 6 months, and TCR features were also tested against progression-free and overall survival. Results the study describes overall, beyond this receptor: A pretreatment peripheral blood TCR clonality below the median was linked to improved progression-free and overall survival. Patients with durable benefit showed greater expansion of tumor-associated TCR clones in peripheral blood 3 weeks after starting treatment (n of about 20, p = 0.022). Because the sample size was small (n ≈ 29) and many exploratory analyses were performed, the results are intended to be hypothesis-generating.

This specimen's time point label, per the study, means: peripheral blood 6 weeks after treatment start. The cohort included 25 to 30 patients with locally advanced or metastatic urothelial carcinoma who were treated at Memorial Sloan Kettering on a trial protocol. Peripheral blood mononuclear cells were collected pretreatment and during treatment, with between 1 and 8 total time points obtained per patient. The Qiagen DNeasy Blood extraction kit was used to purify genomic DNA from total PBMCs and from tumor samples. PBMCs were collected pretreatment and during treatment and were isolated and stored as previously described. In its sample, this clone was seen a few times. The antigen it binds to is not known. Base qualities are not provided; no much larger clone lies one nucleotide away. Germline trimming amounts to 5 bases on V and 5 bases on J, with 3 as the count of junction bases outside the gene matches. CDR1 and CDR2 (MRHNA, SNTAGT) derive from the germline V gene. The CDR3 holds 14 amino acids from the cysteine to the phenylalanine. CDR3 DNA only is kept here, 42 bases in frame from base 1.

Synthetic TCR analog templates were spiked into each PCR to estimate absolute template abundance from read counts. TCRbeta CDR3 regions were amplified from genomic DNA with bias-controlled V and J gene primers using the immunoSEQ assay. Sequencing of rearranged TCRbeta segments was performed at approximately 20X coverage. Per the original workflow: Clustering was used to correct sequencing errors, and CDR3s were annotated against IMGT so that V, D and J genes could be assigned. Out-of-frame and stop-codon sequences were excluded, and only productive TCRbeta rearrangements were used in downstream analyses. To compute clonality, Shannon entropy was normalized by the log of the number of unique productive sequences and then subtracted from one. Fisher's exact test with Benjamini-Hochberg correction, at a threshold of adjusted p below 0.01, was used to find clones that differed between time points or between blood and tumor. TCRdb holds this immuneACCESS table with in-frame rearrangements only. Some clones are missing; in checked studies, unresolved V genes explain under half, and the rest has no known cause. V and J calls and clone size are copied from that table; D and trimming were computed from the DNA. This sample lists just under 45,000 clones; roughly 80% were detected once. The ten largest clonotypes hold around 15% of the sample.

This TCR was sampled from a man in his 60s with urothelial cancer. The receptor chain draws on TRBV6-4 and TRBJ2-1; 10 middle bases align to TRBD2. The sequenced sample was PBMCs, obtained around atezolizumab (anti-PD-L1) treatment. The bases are TGTGCCAGCAGTCGGCTAGCGGGGGACAATGAGCAGTTCTTC. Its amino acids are CASSRLAGDNEQFF.